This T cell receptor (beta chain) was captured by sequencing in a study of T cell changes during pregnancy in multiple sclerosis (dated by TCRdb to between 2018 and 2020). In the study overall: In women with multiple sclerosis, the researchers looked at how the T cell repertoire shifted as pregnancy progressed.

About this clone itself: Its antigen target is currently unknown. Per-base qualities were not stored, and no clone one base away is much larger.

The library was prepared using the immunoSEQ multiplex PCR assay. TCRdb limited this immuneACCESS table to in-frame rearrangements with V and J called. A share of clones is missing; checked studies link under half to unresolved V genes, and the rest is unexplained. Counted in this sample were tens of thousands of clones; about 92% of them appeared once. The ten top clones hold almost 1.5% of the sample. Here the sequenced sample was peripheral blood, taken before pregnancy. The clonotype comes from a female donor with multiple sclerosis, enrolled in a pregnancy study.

The DNA sequence reads TGTGCCAGCAGTGAATACGGGGGTGCAGATACGCAGTATTTT. Its amino acids are CASSEYGGADTQYF. The sequence is built from TRBV6-1 and TRBJ2-3; a weak D assignment points to TRBD2 (6 bases agree). V and J lose 2 bases and 4 bases, and a span of 10 bases separates them. In the germline V gene, CDR1 corresponds to MNHNS and CDR2 to SASEGT. Its CDR3 holds 14 amino acids, cysteine through phenylalanine. Only the CDR3 DNA stays, 42 bases, in frame from base 1.